The T cell receptor beta chain described here comes from a study of identical twins. Findings and limits, study-wide: Weaker excess sharing between twins was seen in beta out-of-frame sequences.

Healthy Caucasians supplied all donations. In regard to this clonotype: Its antigen is not known.

TCRdb re-called the 5' RACE reads with MiXCR, one entry per CDR3 protein. The sample yields approximately 1.8 million distinct CDR3 sequences, under 35% seen once. The sequence derives from a newborn girl in good health. The sequencing input was cord blood.

CDR3 loop: CSVRGLGTEAFF. The CDR3 bases are TGCAGCGTACGGGGGTTGGGCACTGAAGCTTTCTTT. This chain links TRBV29-1 with TRBJ1-1; D might be TRBD1 (5 bases). Germline loops: CDR1 SQVTM, CDR2 ANQGSEA. With 6 bases removed from V and 4 bases from J, the gap between germline ends came to 12 bases. CDR3 length: 12 residues.